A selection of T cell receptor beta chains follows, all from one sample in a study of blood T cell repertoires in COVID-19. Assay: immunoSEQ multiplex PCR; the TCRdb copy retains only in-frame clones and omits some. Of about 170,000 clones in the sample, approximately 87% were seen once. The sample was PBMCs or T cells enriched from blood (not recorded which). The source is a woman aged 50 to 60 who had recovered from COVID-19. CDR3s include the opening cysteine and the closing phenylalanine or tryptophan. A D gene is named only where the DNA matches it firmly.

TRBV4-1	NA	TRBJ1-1	CASSPNKAGTEAFF	TGCGCCAGCAGCCCGAATAAGGCGGGCACTGAAGCTTTCTTT
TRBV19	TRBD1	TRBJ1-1	CASSNRQGLTEAFF	TGTGCCAGTAGTAACCGACAGGGCCTCACTGAAGCTTTCTTT
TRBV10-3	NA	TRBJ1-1	CAIRARESTEAFF	TGTGCCATCAGGGCCAGGGAATCCACTGAAGCTTTCTTT
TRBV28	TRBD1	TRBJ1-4	CASSTDTGTGIRQGEKLFF	TGTGCCAGCAGTACAGATACCGGGACAGGGATAAGGCAGGGTGAAAAACTGTTTTTT
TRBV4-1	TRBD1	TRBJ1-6	CASSSETGNSPLHF	TGCGCCAGCAGCTCCGAGACAGGGAATTCACCCCTCCACTTT
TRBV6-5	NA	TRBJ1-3	CASSYTQNSGNTIYF	TGTGCCAGCAGTTACACGCAGAACTCTGGAAACACCATATATTTT
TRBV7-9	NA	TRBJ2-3	CASSFRDLYTQYF	TGTGCCAGCAGCTTCCGGGACTTATATACGCAGTATTTT
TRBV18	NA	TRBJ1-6	CASSPQGGSPLHF	TGTGCCAGCTCACCGCAGGGTGGCTCACCCCTCCACTTT
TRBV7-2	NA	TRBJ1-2	CASSLEPNYGYTF	TGTGCCAGCAGCTTAGAGCCTAACTATGGCTACACCTTC
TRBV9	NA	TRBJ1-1	CASSSQRGNTEAFF	TGTGCCAGCAGCTCCCAACGGGGGAACACTGAAGCTTTCTTT
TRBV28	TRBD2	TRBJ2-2	CASSFLGGTGELFF	TGTGCCAGCAGTTTTCTGGGGGGGACCGGGGAGCTGTTTTTT